The entry below describes one TCR beta chain. What it recognizes is unknown. The CDR3 length is 17 residues. The V end was cut by 3 bases, the J end by 7 bases, with 19 bases between. Per germline, CDR1 MGHRA and CDR2 YSYEKL. This entry belongs to a study of CD8+CD57+ T cells in acquired aplastic anemia. Across the whole study: Sorted CD4+ and CD8+ cells yielded DNA averaging approximately 3 ug. Mean read depth for CD4+ cells from healthy donors was roughly 10 million. Study findings and constraints: Statistical testing detected no significant gap in CD8+ Simpson's diversity between patients and controls. Both patients and controls carried the same twenty-nine CD8+ CDR3 sequences.

Researchers used genomic DNA as the template to profile TCR beta VDJ and CDR3. TCRdb analysed the reads with MiXCR anew, one entry per CDR3 protein. The table has fewer than 200,000 distinct CDR3 sequences, about 64% seen once; the top ten hold about 50%. The receptor was derived from a human donor in good health. The material sequenced was sorted CD4+, CD8+, or CD8+CD57+ T cells (not recorded which) from PBMCs. This rearrangement joins TRBV4-1 to TRBJ1-6; tentative D call: TRBD1 (5 bases). CDR3 in amino acids: CASSQTIPGQRNSPLHF. The DNA of the CDR3 is TGCGCCAGCAGCCAGACGATCCCAGGGCAGAGAAATTCACCCCTCCACTTT.